Given below is one T cell receptor beta chain in context. Primed by a sample-barcoded 5' primer and a J-beta primer mix, a second PCR proceeded for roughly 7 to 12 cycles. TCRdb reanalysed the 5' RACE reads using MiXCR and keeps one entry per CDR3 protein. The sample records hundreds of thousands of distinct CDR3 sequences, 56% being singletons. This specimen comes from a study of blood T cells in healthy people across ages. Germline values: CDR1 SQVTM, CDR2 ANQGSEA. Trimming shortened V by 4 bases and J by 7 bases, and 14 bases separated the two germline ends. The CDR3 spans 12 residues. The V call is TRBV29-1, the J call TRBJ2-7; D is uncertain. This receptor was identified in a man in his forties in good health. Sequencing was done on a sample of blood. The CDR3 protein is CSVGWQEREQYF. The DNA for the CDR3 is TGCAGCGTTGGGTGGCAGGAAAGGGAGCAGTACTTC.